A selection of T cell receptor beta chains follows, all from one sample in a study of OX40 agonist ivuxolimab in advanced cancers. TCRdb's table, derived via immunoSEQ multiplex PCR, lists solely in-frame clones and lacks some. The repertoire holds 75,000 to 80,000 clones, with around four fifths as singletons. This specimen was CD4+ or CD8+ T cells sorted from blood, taken in a trial of the OX40 agonist ivuxolimab. All receptors derive from an adult with an advanced solid tumor such as melanoma, head and neck, liver or kidney cancer. Both conserved end residues are part of each CDR3. The order of the fields is V gene, J gene, D gene, clone size, CDR3 protein, CDR3 DNA. The D gene is left open where the match is weak. The listing skips clone size in some rows; elsewhere it reads once, few, many or a size class.

TRBV6-5,TRBJ1-1,TRBD1,.,CASSYNRGMNTEAFF,TGTGCCAGCAGTTACAACAGGGGCATGAACACTGAAGCTTTCTTT
TRBV28,TRBJ2-2,.,.,CASSPATRELFF,TGTGCCAGCAGTCCCGCGACCCGGGAGCTGTTTTTT
TRBV30,TRBJ2-7,.,.,CAWSGPRTEGYEQYF,TGTGCCTGGAGTGGCCCCCGGACAGAGGGTTACGAGCAGTACTTC
TRBV2,TRBJ1-1,.,.,CASLRIAANTEAFF,TGTGCCAGCCTTAGGATTGCTGCGAACACTGAAGCTTTCTTT
TRBV4-2,TRBJ2-7,TRBD2,.,CASSYGLAGVTAYEQYF,TGTGCCAGCAGCTACGGACTAGCGGGAGTTACTGCCTACGAGCAGTACTTC
TRBV30,TRBJ1-5,TRBD1,.,CAWSVGTGSNQPQHF,TGTGCCTGGAGTGTCGGGACAGGGAGCAATCAGCCCCAGCATTTT
TRBV2,TRBJ2-1,TRBD2,.,CASIEREVGMDEQFF,TGTGCCAGCATCGAGCGGGAGGTGGGGATGGATGAGCAGTTCTTC
TRBV28,TRBJ2-1,TRBD2,.,CASSLSLAGATYNEQFF,TGTGCCAGCAGTTTAAGTCTAGCGGGAGCTACCTACAATGAGCAGTTCTTC
TRBV4-2,TRBJ1-2,.,.,CASSQGGGGYGYTF,TGTGCCAGCAGCCAAGGGGGGGGTGGCTATGGCTACACCTTC
TRBV30,TRBJ1-2,TRBD1,.,CAWSVGTGGAGGYTF,TGTGCCTGGAGTGTAGGGACAGGGGGCGCGGGTGGCTACACCTTC
TRBV15,TRBJ1-1,TRBD1,.,CATSRDRYLTEAFF,TGTGCCACCAGCAGGGACAGGTACCTCACTGAAGCTTTCTTT
TRBV2,TRBJ2-7,TRBD2,once,CAYGRTVREQYF,TGTGCCTACGGGAGGACTGTGAGAGAGCAGTACTTC
TRBV7-2,TRBJ2-1,.,.,CASSSLTWEQFF,TGTGCCAGCAGCTCTCTGACCTGGGAGCAGTTCTTC
TRBV7-2,TRBJ2-7,TRBD1,.,CASSILGQGNYEQYF,TGTGCCAGCAGCATCCTGGGACAGGGGAATTACGAGCAGTACTTC
TRBV5-1,TRBJ2-7,TRBD2,.,CASSLEPGLAGEQYF,TGCGCCAGCAGCTTGGAACCGGGACTAGCGGGCGAGCAGTACTTC
TRBV29-1,TRBJ2-7,TRBD2,.,CSVLSGRSAYEQYF,TGCAGCGTTCTGAGCGGGAGGTCTGCCTACGAGCAGTACTTC
TRBV7-9,TRBJ2-7,.,.,CASSLMGGPYEQYF,TGTGCCAGCAGCTTAATGGGCGGGCCCTACGAGCAGTACTTC
TRBV5-6,TRBJ2-5,.,.,CASSLKGVEETQYF,TGTGCCAGCAGCTTAAAAGGGGTCGAGGAGACCCAGTACTTC
TRBV11-1,TRBJ2-6,TRBD1,.,CASRDRTRDNVLTF,TGTGCCAGCAGGGACAGGACCAGGGACAACGTCCTGACTTTC
TRBV6-1,TRBJ1-2,TRBD1,.,CASTTGDYGYTF,TGTGCCAGCACCACAGGGGACTATGGCTACACCTTC
TRBV29-1,TRBJ2-5,.,.,CSVREYQETQYF,TGCAGCGTCCGGGAGTACCAAGAGACCCAGTACTTC
TRBV5-1,TRBJ2-3,.,.,CASSSSGASFSTDTQYF,TGCGCCAGCAGCTCGTCGGGAGCTAGTTTCAGCACAGATACGCAGTATTTT
TRBV6-6,TRBJ2-2,.,.,CASSFPRGELFF,TGTGCCAGCAGTTTTCCACGGGGGGAGCTGTTTTTT
TRBV7-8,TRBJ1-1,.,once,CASSLFSGSNTEAFF,TGTGCCAGCAGCTTATTTTCGGGGTCGAACACTGAAGCTTTCTTT
TRBV29-1,TRBJ2-3,.,few,CSVEDPTKHPDTQYF,TGCAGCGTTGAAGATCCCACGAAACACCCAGATACGCAGTATTTT